Presented here are 20 T cell receptor beta chains from one specimen sequenced in a study of Tregs in tolerant kidney transplant recipients. Clones were read by immunoSEQ multiplex PCR, and TCRdb kept only the in-frame ones, dropping some. The sample consists of about 90,000 clones, 80% to 95% of them appearing once. Recipients received nonmyeloablative bone marrow transplants from related graft donors, with transient mixed chimerism. This sample comprised CD4+ T cells from blood (PBMCs), obtained 12 months after the transplant. Receptors originate from a human patient who received a combined kidney and bone marrow transplant. Some T cells may be supplied by the graft donor.

This clone showed up just once. The chain links TRBV4-1 to TRBJ1-4; TRBD1 might be the D (5 bases). Germline CDR1 is MGHRA and CDR2 is YSYEKL. V lost 0 bases and J lost 4, with 21 bases in between. The CDR3 length is 19 residues. The CDR3 protein is CASSQDRHRMGGSNEKLFF. In DNA form, the CDR3 reads TGCGCCAGCAGCCAAGATAGGCACAGGATGGGCGGAAGTAATGAAAAACTGTTTTTT.

The V call is TRBV7-3, the J call TRBJ2-3, with D perhaps matching TRBD1 (5 bases). The germline V and J ends were trimmed by 1 base and 2 bases, with 16 bases remaining between them. CDR1 is SGHTA, CDR2 FQGTGA, per germline. CDR3 length: 17 amino acids. The CDR3 DNA sequence: TGTGCCAGCAGCTTAATGCCGGCCCGGACACACACAGATACGCAGTATTTT. This sequence encodes CASSLMPARTHTDTQYF.

The V and J genes are TRBV6-1 and TRBJ2-3; TRBD2 might be the D (6 bases). Germline loops: CDR1 MNHNS, CDR2 SASEGT. The CDR3 is made up of 15 amino acids. V dropped 7 bases and J dropped 4 bases, with 18 bases sitting between them. The DNA for the CDR3 is TGTGCCAGCACCGATGGCCCCTGGAGGGCAGATACGCAGTATTTT. Protein product: CASTDGPWRADTQYF.

The V gene is TRBV18, the J gene TRBJ2-2; 7 bases fit TRBD2. Looked up from germline, CDR1 is KGHSH and CDR2 is LQKENI. With V trimmed by 3 bases and J by 6 bases, 10 bases remained unmatched. This CDR3 comprises 16 residues. CDR3 region: CASSPRGLVSSGELFF. CDR3 nucleotide sequence: TGTGCCAGCTCACCTCGCGGACTAGTTTCCTCCGGGGAGCTGTTTTTT. Full variable domain (missing parts from reference TRBV18 and TRBJ2-2): NAGVMQNPRHLVRRRGQEARLRCSPMKGHSHVYWYRQLPEEGLKFMVYLQKENIIDESGMPKERFSAEFPKEGPSILRIQQVVRGDSAAYFCASSPRGLVSSGELFFGEGSRLTVL.

This rearrangement joins TRBV7-2 to TRBJ1-5, with 11 bases that match TRBD1. Looked up from germline, CDR1 is SGHTA and CDR2 is FQGNSA. V lost 2 bases, J lost 1 base, and 4 bases stayed unmatched. The CDR3 runs to 17 residues. The CDR3 loop reads CASSLWTGGVSNQPQHF. The CDR3 bases are TGTGCCAGCAGCTTATGGACAGGGGGCGTCAGCAATCAGCCCCAGCATTTT.

V usage is TRBV11-3 and J usage is TRBJ1-2; TRBD1 aligns across 10 bases. V shed 5 bases and J 6 bases; nucleotides not matched to a gene: 3. This CDR3 spans 13 amino acids. CDR1 is SGHNT, CDR2 YENEEA, per germline. CDR3 in DNA: TGTGCCAGCAGCCATGGGACAGGGGATGGCTACACCTTC. Protein sequence: CASSHGTGDGYTF. The full variable domain, rest sourced from reference TRBV11-3 and TRBJ1-2, is EAGVVQSPRYKIIEKKQPVAFWCNPISGHNTLYWYLQNLGQGPELLIRYENEEAVDDSQLPKDRFSAERLKGVDSTLKIQPAELGDSAVYLCASSHGTGDGYTFGSGTRLTVV.

The J gene is TRBJ2-7, the V gene TRBV11-2, with D maybe TRBD2 (6 bases). CDR1 SGHAT and CDR2 FQNNGV come from the germline V gene. This CDR3 contains 14 residues. V lost 0 bases, J lost 3 bases, and 9 bases lay in between. The CDR3 DNA sequence: TGTGCCAGCAGCTTAGACGGGACTTACTACGAGCAGTACTTC. Its translation is CASSLDGTYYEQYF.

The genes are TRBV5-1 and TRBJ2-4; a weak D match, TRBD1 (5 bases). The CDR3 has 13 residues. Trimming left V 0 bases short and J 6 bases short, with 7 bases between. From germline, CDR1 is SGHRS and CDR2 YFSETQ. CDR3 in DNA: TGCGCCAGCAGCTTGGTTCAGGGAAACATTCAGTACTTC. It encodes CASSLVQGNIQYF. The full variable domain, its missing parts supplied by reference TRBV5-1 and TRBJ2-4, is KAGVTQTPRYLIKTRGQQVTLSCSPISGHRSVSWYQQTPGQGLQFLFEYFSETQRNKGNFPGRFSGRQFSNSRSEMNVSTLELGDSALYLCASSLVQGNIQYFGAGTRLSVL.

This clone appeared a single time. This chain joins TRBV5-1 and TRBJ2-5; D gene ambiguous. This CDR3 spans 11 amino acids. From germline, CDR1 is SGHRS and CDR2 YFSETQ. Trimming shortened V by 4 bases and J by 2 bases, and 3 bases separated the two germline ends. Here the CDR3 reads CASSVQETQYF. CDR3 coding DNA: TGCGCCAGCAGCGTACAAGAGACCCAGTACTTC.

This chain links TRBV4-1 with TRBJ2-7, with unresolved D. Germline V CDR1 and CDR2: MGHRA, YSYEKL. CDR3 size: 15 residues. The V gene lost 4 bases and the J gene lost 1 base, with 14 bases spanning the gap. CDR3 amino acids: CASSRNRVWSYEQYF. The CDR3 DNA is TGCGCCAGCAGCCGGAACCGGGTTTGGTCCTACGAGCAGTACTTC.

V is TRBV5-5 and J is TRBJ2-7, with TRBD2 matching over 7 bases. Germline-derived CDR1 and CDR2 are SGHKS and YYEKEE (reference sequence). The CDR3 is 19 residues long. The V and J ends lost 4 bases and 3 bases, in that order; junction bases with no gene match: 22. This CDR3 reads CASSPPWTRSPLKSYEQYF. The CDR3 region has the DNA TGTGCCAGCAGCCCCCCGTGGACTAGATCGCCTTTGAAAAGCTACGAGCAGTACTTC. The entire variable domain, with the rest obtained from reference TRBV5-5 and TRBJ2-7, is as follows: DAGVTQSPTHLIKTRGQQVTLRCSPISGHKSVSWYQQVLGQGPQFIFQYYEKEERGRGNFPDRFSARQFPNYSSELNVNALLLGDSALYLCASSPPWTRSPLKSYEQYFGPGTRLTVT.

The genes are TRBV9 and TRBJ2-4; 8 bases map to TRBD2. The germline V gene encodes CDR1 SGDLS and CDR2 YYNGEE. V shed 0 bases and J 0 bases; nucleotides not matched to a gene: 5. The CDR3 is made up of 17 amino acids. CDR3 coding DNA: TGTGCCAGCAGCGTAGAAAAGCGGGGGCTAGCCAAAAACATTCAGTACTTC. The encoded protein is CASSVEKRGLAKNIQYF.

This clone was picked up one time. As DNA, the CDR3 is TGTGCCAGCAGCTTAGGCGCAGGGGGTTTTCAGCCCCAGCATTTT. Encoded protein: CASSLGAGGFQPQHF. The chain couples TRBV7-2 to TRBJ1-5; 7 bases map to TRBD1. Germline V gene sequence: CDR1 SGHTA, CDR2 FQGNSA. This CDR3 comprises 15 residues. V lost 1 base and J lost 6; bases outside the gene matches: 6.

The CDR3 bases are TGTGCCTGGAGTGGAAGCGGGACCCCCGGGACCCAGTACTTC. This codes for CAWSGSGTPGTQYF. This rearrangement joins TRBV30 to TRBJ2-5; 7 bases match TRBD2. This CDR3 is 14 amino acids long. V dropped 1 base and J dropped 7; count of bases not matched to a gene: 9. The germline gives CDR1 GTSNPN, CDR2 SVGIG (reference sequence).

The chain carries TRBV7-2 and TRBJ2-5; TRBD2 aligns across 10 bases. This CDR3 is 14 amino acids long. V dropped 6 bases and J dropped 4; count of bases not matched to a gene: 5. In germline, CDR1 is SGHTA, CDR2 FQGNSA. The DNA for the CDR3 is TGTGCCAGCAGTCTCCGACTAGCGGGAGAGACCCAGTACTTC. Its protein product is CASSLRLAGETQYF.

The chain carries TRBV15 and TRBJ2-3; 8 bases fit TRBD1. Per germline, CDR1 LNHNV and CDR2 YYDKDF (reference sequence). This CDR3 has 17 amino acids. Losses at the gene ends were 0 bases for V and 7 bases for J; bases not matched to a gene: 12. Here the CDR3 DNA reads TGTGCCACCAGCAGAGATACCGGCCCAGGGGGCACGAATACGCAGTATTTT. It specifies CATSRDTGPGGTNTQYF.

V gene TRBV7-2 combines with J gene TRBJ2-1; TRBD2 is a possible D gene (7 bases). CDR3 length equals 16 residues. V gave up 4 bases and J gave up 6 bases, with 19 bases separating them. From germline, CDR1 is SGHTA and CDR2 FQGNSA. CDR3 residues: CASSWPGRGGPNEQFF. The CDR3 DNA is TGTGCCAGCAGCTGGCCGGGGAGGGGGGGGCCCAATGAGCAGTTCTTC.

The chain has TRBV7-6 and TRBJ1-3, with TRBD1 identical over 7 bases. Per the germline V gene, CDR1 is SGHVS and CDR2 is FNYEAQ. There are 14 residues in the CDR3. Germline trimming cut 3 bases from V and 4 bases from J; bases unmatched to any gene: 3. CDR3 in DNA: TGTGCCAGCAGCTTGGGACAGTCGGGAAACACCATATATTTT. Translated: CASSLGQSGNTIYF.

The chain links TRBV5-1 to TRBJ2-1, with TRBD2 matching over 13 bases. Germline CDR1 is SGHRS and CDR2 is YFSETQ. The V and J ends lost 4 bases and 5 bases, in that order; junction bases with no gene match: 3. This CDR3 is built from 15 residues. CDR3 coding DNA: TGCGCCAGCAGCAGGGGACTAGCGGGAAACAATGAGCAGTTCTTC. It codes for CASSRGLAGNNEQFF.

The chain carries TRBV7-9 and TRBJ2-1, with 8 bases fitting TRBD2. The V and J ends lost 6 bases and 3 bases, in that order; junction bases with no gene match: 10. The CDR3 is 16 amino acids. Germline V lookup: CDR1 SEHNR, CDR2 FQNEAQ (reference sequence). CDR3 in DNA: TGTGCCAGCAGATCTACTGGCGGGGGGAACTACAATGAGCAGTTCTTC. Amino acids: CASRSTGGGNYNEQFF.